The T cell receptor (beta chain) described here comes from a study of regulatory T cells in long-lasting Graves disease. Study-level findings and limits: Persistent disease showed a preference for TRBV28, TRBJ1-2 and TRBJ2-5. Peripheral blood, not thyroid tissue, was the sole material studied.

iRepertoire HTBI primers and Arm-PCR of CDR3 regions built TCR beta libraries. One entry per CDR3 protein results from TCRdb running MiXCR on the multiplex PCR reads. The table lists about 560,000 distinct CDR3 sequences, about 16% of them singletons, with more than 10% in the top ten. Time point here: newly diagnosed GD, antithyroid drugs for less than 3 months. With RNA extracted from PBMCs as input, the TCR library was made. An endocrinology department located in Xi'an, China, was where the patients came from. The CDR3 is 15 residues long. The V gene lost 3 bases and the J gene lost 5 bases, with 20 bases spanning the gap. CDR1 and CDR2 from the germline V gene are DFQATT and SNEGSKA (reference sequence). A remark on this clonotype: Its antigen remains unknown.

A further study also used this sample, focusing on T cells in Graves' hyperthyroidism and ophthalmopathy.

This rearrangement joins TRBV20-1 to TRBJ2-7; maybe TRBD1 (6 bases). The origin of this receptor is a man aged 18 to 30 with Graves disease. The sequences come from peripheral blood mononuclear cells (PBMCs), collected at new diagnosis, from a patient treated with antithyroid drugs. The CDR3 coding sequence is TGCAGTGCTAGTCCCCGGCAGGGGACGTACAACGAGCAGTACTTC. It encodes CSASPRQGTYNEQYF.